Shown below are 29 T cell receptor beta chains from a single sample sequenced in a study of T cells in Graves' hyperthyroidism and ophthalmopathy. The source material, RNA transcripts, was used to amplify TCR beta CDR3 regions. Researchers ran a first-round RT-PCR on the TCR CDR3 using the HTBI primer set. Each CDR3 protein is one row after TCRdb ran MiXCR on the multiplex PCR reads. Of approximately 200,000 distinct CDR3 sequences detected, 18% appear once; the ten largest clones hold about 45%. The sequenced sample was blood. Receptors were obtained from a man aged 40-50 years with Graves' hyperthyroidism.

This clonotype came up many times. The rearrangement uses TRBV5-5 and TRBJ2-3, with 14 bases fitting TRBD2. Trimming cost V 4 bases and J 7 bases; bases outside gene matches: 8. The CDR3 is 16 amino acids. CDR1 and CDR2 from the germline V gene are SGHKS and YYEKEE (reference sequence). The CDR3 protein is CASSEGLAGGSYTQYF. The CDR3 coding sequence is TGTGCCAGCAGCGAAGGACTAGCGGGGGGCAGCTATACGCAGTATTTT. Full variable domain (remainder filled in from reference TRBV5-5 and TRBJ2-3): DAGVTQSPTHLIKTRGQQVTLRCSPISGHKSVSWYQQVLGQGPQFIFQYYEKEERGRGNFPDRFSARQFPNYSSELNVNALLLGDSALYLCASSEGLAGGSYTQYFGPGTRLTVL.

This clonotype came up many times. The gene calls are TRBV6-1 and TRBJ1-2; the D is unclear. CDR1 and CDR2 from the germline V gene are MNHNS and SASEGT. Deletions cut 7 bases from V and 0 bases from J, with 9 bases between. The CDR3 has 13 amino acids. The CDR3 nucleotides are TGTGCCAGCACTTGGGCAGCTAACTATGGCTACACCTTC. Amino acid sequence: CASTWAANYGYTF.

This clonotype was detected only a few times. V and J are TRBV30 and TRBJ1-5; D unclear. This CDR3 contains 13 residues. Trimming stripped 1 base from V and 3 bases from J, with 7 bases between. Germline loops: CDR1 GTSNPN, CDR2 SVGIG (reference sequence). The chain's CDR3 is CAWSDQVNQPQHF. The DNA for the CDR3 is TGTGCCTGGAGTGATCAGGTCAATCAGCCCCAGCATTTT.

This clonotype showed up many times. For the CDR3, the DNA is TGTGCCAGCAGCCTCGGCGGGGGGGGGGGAGATACGCAGTATTTT. As protein: CASSLGGGGGDTQYF. V and J are TRBV7-3 and TRBJ2-3; 9 nucleotides line up with TRBD2. V dropped 5 bases and J dropped 5; count of bases not matched to a gene: 8. Germline CDR1 SGHTA, CDR2 FQGTGA. The CDR3 is made up of 15 amino acids.

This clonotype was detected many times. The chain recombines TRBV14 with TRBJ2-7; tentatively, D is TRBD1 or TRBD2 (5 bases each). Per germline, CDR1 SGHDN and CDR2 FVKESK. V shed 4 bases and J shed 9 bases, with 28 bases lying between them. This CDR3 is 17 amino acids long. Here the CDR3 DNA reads TGTGCCAGCAGCCCAGACAGACCCGGGACGCCCAATGTGTCGCAGTACTTC. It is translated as CASSPDRPGTPNVSQYF.

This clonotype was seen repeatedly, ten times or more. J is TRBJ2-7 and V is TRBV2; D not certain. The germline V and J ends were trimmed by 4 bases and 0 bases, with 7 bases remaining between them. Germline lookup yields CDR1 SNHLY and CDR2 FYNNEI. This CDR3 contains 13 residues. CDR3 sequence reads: CASSGASSYEQYF. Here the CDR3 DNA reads TGTGCCAGCAGTGGTGCGAGCTCCTACGAGCAGTACTTC.

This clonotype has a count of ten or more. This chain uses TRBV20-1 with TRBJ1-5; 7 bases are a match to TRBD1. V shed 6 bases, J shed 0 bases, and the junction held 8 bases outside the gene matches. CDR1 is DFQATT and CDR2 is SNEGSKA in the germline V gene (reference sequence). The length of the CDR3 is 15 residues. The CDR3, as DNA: TGCAGTGCACCTACCGGGACAGATAGCAATCAGCCCCAGCATTTT. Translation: CSAPTGTDSNQPQHF.

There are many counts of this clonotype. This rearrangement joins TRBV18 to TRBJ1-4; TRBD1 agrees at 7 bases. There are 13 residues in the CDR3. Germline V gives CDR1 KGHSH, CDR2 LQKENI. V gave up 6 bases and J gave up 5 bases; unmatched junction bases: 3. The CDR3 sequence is CASSGTDNEKLFF. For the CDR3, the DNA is TGTGCCAGCTCCGGGACAGACAATGAAAAACTGTTTTTT.

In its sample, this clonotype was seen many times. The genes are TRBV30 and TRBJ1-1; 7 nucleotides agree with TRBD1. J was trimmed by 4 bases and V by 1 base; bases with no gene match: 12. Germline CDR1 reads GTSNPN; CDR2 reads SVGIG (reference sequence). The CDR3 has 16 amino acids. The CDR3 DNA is TGTGCCTGGAGTGCGGAGGGGGCACGGGGGCGCACTGAAGCTTTCTTT. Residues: CAWSAEGARGRTEAFF.

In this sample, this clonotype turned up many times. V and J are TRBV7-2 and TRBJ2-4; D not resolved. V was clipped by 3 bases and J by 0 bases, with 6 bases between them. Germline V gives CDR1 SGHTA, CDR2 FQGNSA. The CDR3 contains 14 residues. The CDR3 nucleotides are TGTGCCAGCAGCTTGACGCTAGCCAAAAACATTCAGTACTTC. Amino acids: CASSLTLAKNIQYF.

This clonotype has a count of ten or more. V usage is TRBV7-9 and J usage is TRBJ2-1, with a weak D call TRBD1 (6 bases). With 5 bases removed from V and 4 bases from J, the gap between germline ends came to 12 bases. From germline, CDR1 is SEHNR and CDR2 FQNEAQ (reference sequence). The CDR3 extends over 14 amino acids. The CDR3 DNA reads TGTGCCAGCAGCCAGGACAGCGTTTACAATGAGCAGTTCTTC. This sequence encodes CASSQDSVYNEQFF.

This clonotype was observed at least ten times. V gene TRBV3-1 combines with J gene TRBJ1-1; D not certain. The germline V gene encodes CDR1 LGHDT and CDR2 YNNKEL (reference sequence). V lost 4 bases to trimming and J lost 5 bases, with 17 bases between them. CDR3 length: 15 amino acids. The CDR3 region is CASSPSPLSGTEAFF. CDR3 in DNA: TGTGCCAGCAGCCCGAGCCCCTTAAGTGGGACTGAAGCTTTCTTT. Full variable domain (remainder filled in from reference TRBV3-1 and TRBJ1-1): DTAVSQTPKYLVTQMGNDKSIKCEQNLGHDTMYWYKQDSKKFLKIMFSYNNKELIINETVPNRFSPKSPDKAHLNLHINSLELGDSAVYFCASSPSPLSGTEAFFGQGTRLTVV.

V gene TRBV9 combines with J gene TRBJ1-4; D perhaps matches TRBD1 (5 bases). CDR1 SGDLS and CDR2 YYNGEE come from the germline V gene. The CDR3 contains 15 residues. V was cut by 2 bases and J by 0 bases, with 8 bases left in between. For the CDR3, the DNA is TGTGCCAGCAGCGTGGGGGAAGCAACTAATGAAAAACTGTTTTTT. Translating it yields CASSVGEATNEKLFF.

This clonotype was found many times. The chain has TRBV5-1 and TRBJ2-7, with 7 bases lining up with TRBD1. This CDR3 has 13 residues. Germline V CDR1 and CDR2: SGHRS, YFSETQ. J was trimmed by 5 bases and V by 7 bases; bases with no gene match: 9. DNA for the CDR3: TGCGCCAGCGCTATCCGGGACAGACACGAGCAGTACTTC. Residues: CASAIRDRHEQYF.

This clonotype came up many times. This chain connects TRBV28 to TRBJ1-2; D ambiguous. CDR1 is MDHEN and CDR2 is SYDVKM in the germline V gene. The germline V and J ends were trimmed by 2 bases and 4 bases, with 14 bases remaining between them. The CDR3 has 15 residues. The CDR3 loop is CASSLGGSSLYGYTF. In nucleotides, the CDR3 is TGTGCCAGCAGTTTAGGAGGGTCGAGCCTCTATGGCTACACCTTC.

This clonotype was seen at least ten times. The CDR3 loop is CASSQTTGTRETQYF. CDR3 DNA: TGTGCCAGCAGCCAAACAACGGGGACGCGAGAGACCCAGTACTTC. The V call is TRBV3-1, the J call TRBJ2-5; D may correspond to TRBD1 or TRBD2 (5 bases each). The V end was cut by 2 bases, the J end by 4 bases, with 14 bases between. The germline CDR1 and CDR2 sequences are LGHDT and YNNKEL (reference sequence). The CDR3 has 15 amino acids.

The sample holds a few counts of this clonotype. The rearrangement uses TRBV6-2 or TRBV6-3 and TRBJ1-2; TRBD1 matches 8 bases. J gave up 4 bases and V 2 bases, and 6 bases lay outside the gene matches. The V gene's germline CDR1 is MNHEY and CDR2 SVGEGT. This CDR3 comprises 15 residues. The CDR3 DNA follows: TGTGCCAGCAGTTACGGCAGGGGGCGCGCCTATGGCTACACCTTC. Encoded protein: CASSYGRGRAYGYTF.

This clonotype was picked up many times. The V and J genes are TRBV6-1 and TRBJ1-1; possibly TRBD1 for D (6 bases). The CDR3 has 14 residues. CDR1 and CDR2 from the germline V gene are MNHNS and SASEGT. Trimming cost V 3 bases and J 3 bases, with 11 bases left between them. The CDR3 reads CASSDDPGDTEAFF. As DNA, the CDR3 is TGTGCCAGCAGTGACGACCCAGGGGACACTGAAGCTTTCTTT.

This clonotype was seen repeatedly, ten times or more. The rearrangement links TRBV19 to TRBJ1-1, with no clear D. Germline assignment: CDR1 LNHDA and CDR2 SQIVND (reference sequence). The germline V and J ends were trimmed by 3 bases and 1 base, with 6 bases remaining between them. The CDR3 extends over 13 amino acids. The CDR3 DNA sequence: TGTGCCAGTAGTATGACGCAGAACACTGAAGCTTTCTTT. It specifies CASSMTQNTEAFF.

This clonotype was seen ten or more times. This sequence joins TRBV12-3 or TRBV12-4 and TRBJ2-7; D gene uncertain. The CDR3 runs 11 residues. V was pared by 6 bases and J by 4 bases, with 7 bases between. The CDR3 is CASSPKYEQYF. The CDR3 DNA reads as TGTGCCAGCAGCCCCAAGTACGAGCAGTACTTC.

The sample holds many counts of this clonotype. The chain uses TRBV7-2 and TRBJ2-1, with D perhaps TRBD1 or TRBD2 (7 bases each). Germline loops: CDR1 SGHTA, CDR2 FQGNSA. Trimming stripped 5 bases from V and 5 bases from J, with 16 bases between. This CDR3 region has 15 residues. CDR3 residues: CASSRGRLADNEQFF. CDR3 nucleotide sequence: TGTGCCAGCAGCAGGGGGCGGCTAGCGGACAATGAGCAGTTCTTC.

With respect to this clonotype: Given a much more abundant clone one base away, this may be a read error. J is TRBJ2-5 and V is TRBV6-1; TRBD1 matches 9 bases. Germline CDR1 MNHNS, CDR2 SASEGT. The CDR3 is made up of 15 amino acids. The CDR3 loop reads CAGSGSTGGTETQYF. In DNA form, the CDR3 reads TGTGCCGGCAGTGGCAGCACAGGGGGCACAGAGACCCAGTACTTC.

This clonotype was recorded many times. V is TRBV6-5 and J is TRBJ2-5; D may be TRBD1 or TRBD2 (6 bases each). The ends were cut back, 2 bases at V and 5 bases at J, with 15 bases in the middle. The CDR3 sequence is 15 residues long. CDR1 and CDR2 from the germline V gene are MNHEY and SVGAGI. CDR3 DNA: TGTGCCAGCAGTTACGTCCGGGGGCGCGGGGAGACCCAGTACTTC. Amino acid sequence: CASSYVRGRGETQYF.

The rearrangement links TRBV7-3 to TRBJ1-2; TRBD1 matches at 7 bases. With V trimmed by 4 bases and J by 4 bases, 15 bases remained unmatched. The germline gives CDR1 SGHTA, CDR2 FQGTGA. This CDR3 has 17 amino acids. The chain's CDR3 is CASSSGGLAPDFYGYTF. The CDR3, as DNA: TGTGCCAGCAGCTCAGGGGGGCTCGCCCCCGACTTCTATGGCTACACCTTC.

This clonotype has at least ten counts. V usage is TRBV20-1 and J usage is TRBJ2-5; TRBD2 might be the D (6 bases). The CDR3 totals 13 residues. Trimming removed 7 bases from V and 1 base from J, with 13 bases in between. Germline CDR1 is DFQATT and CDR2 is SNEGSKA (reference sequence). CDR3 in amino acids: CSGNSGTQETQYF. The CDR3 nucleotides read TGCAGTGGGAATAGCGGTACCCAAGAGACCCAGTACTTC.

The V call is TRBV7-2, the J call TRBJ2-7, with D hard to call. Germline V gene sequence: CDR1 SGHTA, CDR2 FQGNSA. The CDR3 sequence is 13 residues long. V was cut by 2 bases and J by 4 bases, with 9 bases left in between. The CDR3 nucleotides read TGTGCCAGCAGCTTACCAAGAACGTACGAGCAGTACTTC. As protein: CASSLPRTYEQYF.

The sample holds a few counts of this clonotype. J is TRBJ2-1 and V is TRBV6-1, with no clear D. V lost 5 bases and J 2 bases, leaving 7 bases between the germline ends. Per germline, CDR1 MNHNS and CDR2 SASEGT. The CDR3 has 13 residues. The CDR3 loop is CASSYAAYNEQFF. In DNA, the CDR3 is TGTGCCAGCAGTTACGCGGCCTACAATGAGCAGTTCTTC.

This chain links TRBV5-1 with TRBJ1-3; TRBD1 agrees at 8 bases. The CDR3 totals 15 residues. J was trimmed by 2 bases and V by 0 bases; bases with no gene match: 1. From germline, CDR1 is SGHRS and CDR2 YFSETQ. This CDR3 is CASSLVGQAGNTIYF. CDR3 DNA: TGCGCCAGCAGCTTGGTGGGACAGGCTGGAAACACCATATATTTT.

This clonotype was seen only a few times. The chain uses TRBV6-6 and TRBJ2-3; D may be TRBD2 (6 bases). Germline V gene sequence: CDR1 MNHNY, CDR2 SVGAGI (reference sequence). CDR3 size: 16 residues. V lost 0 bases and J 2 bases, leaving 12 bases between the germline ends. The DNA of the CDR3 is TGTGCCAGCAGTTACTCGGCGGGACTGAACACAGATACGCAGTATTTT. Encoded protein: CASSYSAGLNTDTQYF.